These 18 T cell receptor beta chains were sequenced from one sample in a study of blood T cell repertoires in COVID-19. The assay was immunoSEQ multiplex PCR, and TCRdb's table has in-frame clones only and misses some. The sample has 75,000 to 100,000 clones, roughly four fifths seen once; the top ten hold about 7%. The specimen was peripheral blood. The source is a man over 45 with active or convalescent COVID-19.

This clone was found a few times. The J gene is TRBJ1-1, the V gene TRBV28; no definite D call. Germline V gene sequence: CDR1 MDHEN, CDR2 SYDVKM. This CDR3 is 11 amino acids long. V was trimmed by 3 bases and J by 4 bases, leaving 3 bases between them. This CDR3 reads CASSFLTEAFF. The CDR3 coding sequence is TGTGCCAGCAGTTTTCTCACTGAAGCTTTCTTT.

The CDR3 sequence: CASSAGQGHEKLFF. The CDR3 DNA reads as TGTGCCAGCAGTGCAGGACAGGGACATGAAAAACTGTTTTTT. The chain has TRBV28 and TRBJ1-4; TRBD1 aligns across 8 bases. Germline CDR1 reads MDHEN; CDR2 reads SYDVKM. V was pared by 5 bases and J by 6 bases, with 5 bases of the junction left unmatched. The CDR3 has 14 residues.

This chain uses TRBV19 with TRBJ1-2, with a weak D call TRBD1 (5 bases). Trimming cost V 5 bases and J 0 bases, with 7 bases left between them. Germline CDR1 and CDR2: LNHDA and SQIVND (reference sequence). The CDR3 loop spans 13 amino acids. The CDR3 DNA sequence: TGTGCCAGTAGTCGGGGGGCTAACTATGGCTACACCTTC. It is translated as CASSRGANYGYTF.

This clone showed up just once. The V call is TRBV19, the J call TRBJ2-1; 7 nucleotides line up with TRBD1. There are 13 residues in the CDR3. The germline gives CDR1 LNHDA, CDR2 SQIVND (reference sequence). The V gene end was trimmed by 8 bases and the J gene end by 5 bases; junction bases not matched to a gene: 6. As DNA, the CDR3 is TGTGCCAGTCAGGGACAGATAGACAATGAGCAGTTCTTC. This gives the protein CASQGQIDNEQFF.

The table lists this clone with a count of one. V is TRBV7-2 and J is TRBJ2-3, with 14 bases that match TRBD2. Unmatched junction bases numbered 6, after V lost 5 bases and J lost 5 bases. Germline V gene lookup returns CDR1 SGHTA and CDR2 FQGNSA. The CDR3 spans 16 residues. CDR3 protein: CASSLRLAGGIDTQYF. Here the CDR3 DNA reads TGTGCCAGCAGCCTTAGACTAGCGGGGGGGATAGATACGCAGTATTTT.

The chain is built from TRBV6-5 and TRBJ2-3, with 10 bases lining up with TRBD1. This CDR3 contains 13 residues. Trimming took 5 bases from V and 5 from J; bases not matched to a gene: 1. CDR1 and CDR2 from the germline V gene are MNHEY and SVGAGI. The CDR3 coding sequence is TGTGCCAGCAGTCGGGACAGGGGAGATACGCAGTATTTT. This gives the protein CASSRDRGDTQYF.

The V gene is TRBV5-1, the J gene TRBJ2-1; unclear D gene. Trimming left V 1 base short and J 10 bases short, with 12 bases between. Germline CDR1 is SGHRS and CDR2 is YFSETQ. The CDR3 is 13 amino acids. The CDR3 is CASSLTRAEEQFF. DNA for the CDR3: TGCGCCAGCAGCTTGACGCGCGCGGAAGAGCAGTTCTTC.

The genes are TRBV7-2 and TRBJ2-5; 8 positions agree with TRBD2. Losses at the gene ends were 2 bases for V and 6 bases for J; bases not matched to a gene: 11. Germline-derived CDR1 and CDR2 are SGHTA and FQGNSA. The CDR3 consists of 16 residues. The CDR3 DNA follows: TGTGCCAGCAGCTTACGGGGACGGGGGGGCCAGAAGACCCAGTACTTC. Amino acids: CASSLRGRGGQKTQYF.

About this clone itself: A junction boundary mismatches the germline segment, possibly from a read error. The genes are TRBV19 and TRBJ1-4, with 9 nucleotides matching TRBD1. The CDR3 runs to 13 residues. Germline V gene lookup returns CDR1 LNHDA and CDR2 SQIVND (reference sequence). CDR3 sequence reads: CASAGTGNGKLFF. CDR3 sequence (DNA): TGTGCCAGCGCCGGGACAGGGAATGGAAAACTGTTTTTT.

This chain uses TRBV24-1 with TRBJ1-6; D call uncertain. CDR3 length: 14 residues. From germline, CDR1 is KGHDR and CDR2 SFDVKD. Trimming pared 0 bases from V and 5 bases from J, leaving 4 bases between. CDR3 amino acids: CATSDLTDNSPLHF. The DNA of the CDR3 is TGTGCCACCAGTGATTTGACGGATAATTCACCCCTCCACTTT.

The chain couples TRBV5-4 to TRBJ2-2; TRBD1 matches 7 bases. The CDR3 contains 16 residues. The V gene end was trimmed by 4 bases and the J gene end by 2 bases; junction bases not matched to a gene: 8. Germline CDR1 is SGHNT and CDR2 is YYREEE (reference sequence). CDR3 coding DNA: TGTGCCAGCAGCCCAGGGACAGAGAGAAACACCGGGGAGCTGTTTTTT. This encodes CASSPGTERNTGELFF.

The chain joins TRBV5-1 to TRBJ1-3; 9 bases are shared with TRBD1. Germline CDR1 reads SGHRS; CDR2 reads YFSETQ. Trimming cost V 3 bases and J 4 bases; bases outside gene matches: 8. The CDR3 sequence is 16 residues long. The CDR3 DNA reads TGCGCCAGCAGCTCTTCGGGGACAGGGCTAGGAAACACCATATATTTT. Its protein product is CASSSSGTGLGNTIYF.

J is TRBJ1-4 and V is TRBV11-2, with D possibly matching TRBD1 (5 bases). The CDR3 spans 14 residues. Trimming took 3 bases from V and 0 from J, leaving 5 bases between them. Germline V gene data show CDR1 as SGHAT and CDR2 as FQNNGV. CDR3 nucleotides: TGTGCCAGCAGCTTGACAGCAACTAATGAAAAACTGTTTTTT. It is translated as CASSLTATNEKLFF.

The chain has TRBV2 and TRBJ1-1; D is perhaps TRBD1 (5 bases). The CDR3 has 14 amino acids. Trimming shortened V by 4 bases and J by 1 base, and 10 bases separated the two germline ends. Germline V gives CDR1 SNHLY, CDR2 FYNNEI. CDR3 protein: CASSGMTANTEAFF. CDR3 bases: TGTGCCAGCAGTGGGATGACAGCGAACACTGAAGCTTTCTTT.

The chain uses TRBV5-5 and TRBJ2-5; D is possibly TRBD2 (6 bases). There are 15 residues in the CDR3. Germline CDR1 is SGHKS and CDR2 is YYEKEE (reference sequence). V lost 2 bases and J lost 0, with 11 bases in between. The CDR3 reads CASSLEGLYQETQYF. The CDR3 DNA follows: TGTGCCAGCAGCTTAGAGGGACTGTACCAAGAGACCCAGTACTTC.

This clone has just a few counts. The chain links TRBV18 to TRBJ2-6; unclear D gene. The CDR3 is 15 residues long. Germline V CDR1 and CDR2: KGHSH, LQKENI. V was cut by 3 bases and J by 0 bases, with 6 bases left in between. The DNA of the CDR3 is TGTGCCAGCTCACCTGCGTTCTCTGGGGCCAACGTCCTGACTTTC. It codes for CASSPAFSGANVLTF.

This clone showed up just once. J is TRBJ2-7 and V is TRBV5-1; D unclear. V shed 3 bases and J shed 3 bases, with 7 bases lying between them. Germline V gene sequence: CDR1 SGHRS, CDR2 YFSETQ. The CDR3 is 12 residues long. The CDR3 spells CASSSPSYEQYF. CDR3 nucleotide sequence: TGCGCCAGCAGCTCACCTAGCTACGAGCAGTACTTC. Complete variable domain (other parts from reference TRBV5-1 and TRBJ2-7): KAGVTQTPRYLIKTRGQQVTLSCSPISGHRSVSWYQQTPGQGLQFLFEYFSETQRNKGNFPGRFSGRQFSNSRSEMNVSTLELGDSALYLCASSSPSYEQYFGPGTRLTVT.

The chain combines TRBV7-2 with TRBJ2-7; TRBD1 is a possible D gene (6 bases). Germline V gives CDR1 SGHTA, CDR2 FQGNSA. Trimming took off 1 base at V and 2 bases at J, with 9 bases between the two ends. CDR3 length: 14 amino acids. The CDR3 coding sequence is TGTGCCAGCAGCTTAGGGTCAGGGGCCTACGAGCAGTACTTC. Its translation is CASSLGSGAYEQYF. The full variable domain, with the rest looked up from reference TRBV7-2 and TRBJ2-7, is GAGVSQSPSNKVTEKGKDVELRCDPISGHTALYWYRQSLGQGLEFLIYFQGNSAPDKSGLPSDRFSAERTGGSVSTLTIQRTQQEDSAVYLCASSLGSGAYEQYFGPGTRLTVT.